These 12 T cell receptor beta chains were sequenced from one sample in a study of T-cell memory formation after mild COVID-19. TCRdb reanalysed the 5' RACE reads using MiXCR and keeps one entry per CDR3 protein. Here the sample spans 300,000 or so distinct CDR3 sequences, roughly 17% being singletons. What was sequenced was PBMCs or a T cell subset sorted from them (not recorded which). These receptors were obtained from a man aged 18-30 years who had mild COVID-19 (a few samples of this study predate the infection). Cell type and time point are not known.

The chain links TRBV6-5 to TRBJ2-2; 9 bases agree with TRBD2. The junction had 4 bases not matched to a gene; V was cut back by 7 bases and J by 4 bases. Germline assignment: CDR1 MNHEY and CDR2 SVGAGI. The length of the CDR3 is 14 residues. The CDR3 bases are TGTGCCAGCAAGGTAGCGGGGGCCACCGGGGAGCTGTTTTTT. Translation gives CASKVAGATGELFF.

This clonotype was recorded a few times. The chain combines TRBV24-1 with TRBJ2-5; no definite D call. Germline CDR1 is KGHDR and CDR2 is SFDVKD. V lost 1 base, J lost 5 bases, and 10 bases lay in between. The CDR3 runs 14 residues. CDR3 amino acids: CATSDLPGVETQYF. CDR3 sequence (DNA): TGTGCCACCAGTGATTTACCAGGAGTGGAGACCCAGTACTTC.

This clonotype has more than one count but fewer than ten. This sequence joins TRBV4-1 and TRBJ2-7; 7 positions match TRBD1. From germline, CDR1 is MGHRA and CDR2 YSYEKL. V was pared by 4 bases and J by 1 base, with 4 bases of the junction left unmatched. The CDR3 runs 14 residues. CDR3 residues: CASSPLGQSYEQYF. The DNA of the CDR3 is TGCGCCAGCAGCCCGCTGGGACAGTCCTACGAGCAGTACTTC.

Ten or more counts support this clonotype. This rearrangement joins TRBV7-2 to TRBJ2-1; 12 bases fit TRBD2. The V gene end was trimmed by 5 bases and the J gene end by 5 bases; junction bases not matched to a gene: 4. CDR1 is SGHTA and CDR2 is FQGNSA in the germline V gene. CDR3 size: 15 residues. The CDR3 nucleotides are TGTGCCAGCAGCAATCTAGCGGGGGGGCACAATGAGCAGTTCTTC. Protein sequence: CASSNLAGGHNEQFF. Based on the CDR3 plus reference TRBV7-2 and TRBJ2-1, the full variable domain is GAGVSQSPSNKVTEKGKDVELRCDPISGHTALYWYRQSLGQGLEFLIYFQGNSAPDKSGLPSDRFSAERTGGSVSTLTIQRTQQEDSAVYLCASSNLAGGHNEQFFGPGTRLTVL.

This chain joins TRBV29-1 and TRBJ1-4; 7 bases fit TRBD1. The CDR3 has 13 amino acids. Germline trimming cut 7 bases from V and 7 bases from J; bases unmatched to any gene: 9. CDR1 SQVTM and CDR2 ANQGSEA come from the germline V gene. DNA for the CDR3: TGCAGCGCCGGCGGGCAGGGGGGTGAAAAACTGTTTTTT. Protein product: CSAGGQGGEKLFF.

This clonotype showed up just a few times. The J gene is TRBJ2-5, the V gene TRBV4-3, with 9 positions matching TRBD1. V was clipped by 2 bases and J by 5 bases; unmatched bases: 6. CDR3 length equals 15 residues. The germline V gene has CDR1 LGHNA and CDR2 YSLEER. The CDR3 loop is CASSQPGTGTETQYF. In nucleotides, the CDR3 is TGCGCCAGCAGCCAACCAGGGACAGGGACGGAGACCCAGTACTTC.

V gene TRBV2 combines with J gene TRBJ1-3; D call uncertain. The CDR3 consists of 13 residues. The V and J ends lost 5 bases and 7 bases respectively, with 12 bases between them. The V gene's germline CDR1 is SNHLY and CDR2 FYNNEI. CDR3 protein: CASSRFDRNTIYF. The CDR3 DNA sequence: TGTGCCAGCAGTAGGTTTGATCGCAACACCATATATTTT.

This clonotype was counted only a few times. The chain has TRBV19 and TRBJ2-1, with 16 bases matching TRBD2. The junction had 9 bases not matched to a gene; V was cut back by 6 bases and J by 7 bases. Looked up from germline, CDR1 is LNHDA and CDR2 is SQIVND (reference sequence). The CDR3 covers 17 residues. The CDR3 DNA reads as TGTGCCAGTAGCCCCTCCCTGGGACTAGCGGGGGGGAATGAGCAGTTCTTC. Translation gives CASSPSLGLAGGNEQFF.

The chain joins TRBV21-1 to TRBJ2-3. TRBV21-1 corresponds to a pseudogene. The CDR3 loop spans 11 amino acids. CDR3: CASTGHGTQYF. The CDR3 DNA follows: TGTGCCAGCACGGGGCACGGTACGCAGTATTTT.

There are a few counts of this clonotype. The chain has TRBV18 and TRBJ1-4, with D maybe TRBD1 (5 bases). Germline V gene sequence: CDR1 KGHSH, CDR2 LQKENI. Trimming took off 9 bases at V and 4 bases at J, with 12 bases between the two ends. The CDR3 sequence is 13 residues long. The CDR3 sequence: CASSEGLNEKLFF. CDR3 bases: TGTGCCAGTTCAGAGGGGCTTAATGAAAAACTGTTTTTT.

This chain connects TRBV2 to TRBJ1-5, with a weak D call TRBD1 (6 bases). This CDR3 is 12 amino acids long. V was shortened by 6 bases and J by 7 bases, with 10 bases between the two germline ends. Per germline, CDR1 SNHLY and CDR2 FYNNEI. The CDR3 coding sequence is TGTGCCAGCAGGGCGCAGGGGCAGCCCCAGCATTTT. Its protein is CASRAQGQPQHF.

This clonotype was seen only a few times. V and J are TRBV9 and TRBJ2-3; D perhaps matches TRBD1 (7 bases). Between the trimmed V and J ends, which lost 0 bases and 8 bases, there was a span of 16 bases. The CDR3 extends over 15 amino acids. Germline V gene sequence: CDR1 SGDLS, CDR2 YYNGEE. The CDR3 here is CASSVAIQGGGTQYF. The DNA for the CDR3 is TGTGCCAGCAGCGTAGCCATTCAGGGGGGAGGTACGCAGTATTTT.